These 7 T cell receptor beta chains share one sample of origin, sequenced in a study of T cell changes during pregnancy in multiple sclerosis. Clones were sequenced by immunoSEQ multiplex PCR, and TCRdb holds only the in-frame ones, with some missing. Here the sample spans tens of thousands of clones, 70% to 90% being singletons. The source was CD8+ T cells from peripheral blood mononuclear cells, collected in the second trimester of pregnancy. The source is a female donor with multiple sclerosis, enrolled in a pregnancy study.

The V and J genes are TRBV9 and TRBJ2-1, with D perhaps matching TRBD1 (6 bases). With 3 bases removed from V and 9 bases from J, the gap between germline ends came to 10 bases. The germline gives CDR1 SGDLS, CDR2 YYNGEE. This CDR3 is 12 amino acids long. CDR3 DNA: TGTGCCAGCAGCGACAGGGCGAGTGAGCAGTTCTTC. It is translated as CASSDRASEQFF.

The V gene is TRBV28, the J gene TRBJ2-7, with TRBD1 matching over 7 bases. Germline V gene sequence: CDR1 MDHEN, CDR2 SYDVKM. The junction had 15 bases not matched to a gene; V was cut back by 5 bases and J by 2 bases. The CDR3 is 17 amino acids. CDR3 nucleotides: TGTGCCAGCAGTCTCCCATTTAAGGGACAGAAGACCTACGAGCAGTACTTC. Translated: CASSLPFKGQKTYEQYF.

The chain recombines TRBV7-3 with TRBJ2-1, with 12 bases identical to TRBD2. The CDR3 runs 16 residues. Germline values: CDR1 SGHTA, CDR2 FQGTGA. V was pared by 5 bases and J by 2 bases, with 4 bases of the junction left unmatched. CDR3 region: CASSHGLAGTYNEQFF. The CDR3 bases are TGTGCCAGCAGCCACGGACTAGCGGGGACCTACAATGAGCAGTTCTTC.

V usage is TRBV30 and J usage is TRBJ2-1; 7 positions match TRBD1. Germline lookup yields CDR1 GTSNPN and CDR2 SVGIG (reference sequence). V was clipped by 6 bases and J by 9 bases; unmatched bases: 5. The CDR3 is made up of 11 amino acids. CDR3 sequence (DNA): TGTGCCTGCCACAGGGGTTTTGAGCAGTTCTTC. It is translated as CACHRGFEQFF. The full variable domain, completed using reference TRBV30 and TRBJ2-1, is SQTIHQWPATLVQPVGSPLSLECTVEGTSNPNLYWYRQAAGRGLQLLFYSVGIGQISSEVPQNLSASRPQDRQFILSSKKLLLSDSGFYLCACHRGFEQFFGPGTRLTVL.

Written as DNA, the CDR3 is TGTGCCACCGAGACAGGGATGAACACTGAAGCTTTCTTT. Protein: CATETGMNTEAFF. This chain uses TRBV19 with TRBJ1-1; 7 nucleotides agree with TRBD1. Germline-derived CDR1 and CDR2 are LNHDA and SQIVND (reference sequence). The V segment lost 10 bases and the J segment 0 bases; nucleotides outside the gene matches: 5. The CDR3 runs 13 residues.

The chain employs TRBV30 and TRBJ2-7, with TRBD1 matching over 8 bases. The germline CDR1 and CDR2 sequences are GTSNPN and SVGIG (reference sequence). J was trimmed by 6 bases and V by 2 bases; bases with no gene match: 6. This CDR3 region has 13 residues. The CDR3 is CAWSSTGGREQYF. CDR3 nucleotides: TGTGCCTGGAGTTCAACAGGGGGTCGCGAGCAGTACTTC.

J is TRBJ1-4 and V is TRBV27; a weak D match, TRBD1 (6 bases). Looked up from germline, CDR1 is MNHEY and CDR2 is SMNVEV (reference sequence). The ends were cut back, 2 bases at V and 7 bases at J, with 17 bases in the middle. There are 16 residues in the CDR3. The CDR3 bases are TGTGCCAGCAGTTTAGGTGTCAGGGGTCTTGTTGAAAAACTGTTTTTT. It specifies CASSLGVRGLVEKLFF. Filled out from reference TRBV27 and TRBJ1-4, the complete variable domain reads EAQVTQNPRYLITVTGKKLTVTCSQNMNHEYMSWYRQDPGLGLRQIYYSMNVEVTDKGDVPEGYKVSRKEKRNFPLILESPSPNQTSLYFCASSLGVRGLVEKLFFGSGTQLSVL.